These T cell receptor beta chains were read from a single sample in a study of blood T cell repertoires in COVID-19. Produced via immunoSEQ multiplex PCR; TCRdb's table is partial and in-frame only. The sample shows over 200,000 clones, 80% to 90% of them seen only once. The sequenced sample was peripheral blood. Receptors were obtained from a woman between 45 and 65 years old with active or convalescent COVID-19. The CDR3 runs from the conserved cysteine through the conserved F or W. Fields, in order: J gene, V gene, clone size, D gene, CDR3 protein, CDR3 DNA. A D gene is named only where the DNA matches it firmly. Expanded clones get a size class; other rows say once, few or many, or leave the size out.

TRBJ1-3 TRBV28 . . CASSLRGTRSGNTIYF TGTGCCAGCAGTTTACGCGGGACCCGCTCTGGAAACACCATATATTTT
TRBJ1-2 TRBV2 . TRBD1 CASTGTGTYGYTF TGTGCCAGCACCGGGACAGGGACGTATGGCTACACCTTC
TRBJ1-1 TRBV4-2 . TRBD1 CASSRDRGHTEAFF TGTGCCAGCAGCCGTGACAGGGGGCACACTGAAGCTTTCTTT
TRBJ2-7 TRBV7-2 . TRBD2 CASSPTALAGSEQYF TGTGCCAGCAGCCCGACCGCCCTAGCGGGCTCCGAGCAGTACTTC
TRBJ2-7 TRBV21-1 . . CASALSSYEQYF TGTGCCAGTGCCCTGAGCTCCTACGAGCAGTACTTC
TRBJ2-2 TRBV19 once TRBD1 CASSTYPRTGVAGELFF TGTGCCAGTAGTACATATCCGAGGACAGGGGTGGCCGGGGAGCTGTTTTTT
TRBJ1-1 TRBV6-5 once . CASSYARLNTEAFF TGTGCCAGCAGTTACGCCAGGTTGAACACTGAAGCTTTCTTT
TRBJ2-5 TRBV7-3 . . CASSPPGDETQYF TGTGCCAGCAGCCCTCCAGGGGATGAGACCCAGTACTTC
TRBJ2-5 TRBV10-1 . TRBD2 CASSDALAGGDETQYF TGCGCCAGCAGTGATGCCCTAGCGGGAGGAGACGAGACCCAGTACTTC
TRBJ1-4 TRBV19 few . CASSPPFRGLNEKLFF TGTGCCAGTAGTCCACCCTTCAGAGGTTTAAACGAAAAACTGTTTTTT
TRBJ1-1 TRBV10-1 . . CASSESRGSGTEAFF TGCGCCAGCAGTGAGTCTAGGGGGTCAGGGACTGAAGCTTTCTTT
TRBJ1-5 TRBV19 . TRBD1 CASSTGQGANQPQHF TGTGCCAGTAGCACGGGACAGGGGGCAAATCAGCCCCAGCATTTT
TRBJ2-7 TRBV12-3/TRBV12-4 . . CASSFLWHEQYF TGTGCCAGCAGTTTCCTCTGGCACGAGCAGTACTTC
TRBJ1-2 TRBV27 . . CASSLGGDYGYTF TGTGCCAGCAGTTTAGGGGGCGACTATGGCTACACCTTC
TRBJ2-5 TRBV19 . TRBD1 CASSITRQGGETQYF TGTGCCAGTAGTATCACTAGACAGGGGGGAGAGACCCAGTACTTC
TRBJ2-1 TRBV7-6 . TRBD2 CASSLASGTVAGEQFF TGTGCCAGCAGCTTAGCGTCCGGGACCGTAGCGGGTGAGCAGTTCTTC
TRBJ2-5 TRBV13 . TRBD2 CASSPPGLAGETQYF TGTGCCAGCAGCCCGCCGGGACTAGCGGGAGAGACCCAGTACTTC
TRBJ2-1 TRBV28 . . CASSRGRAAGEQFF TGTGCCAGCAGTAGGGGCAGGGCCGCGGGAGAGCAGTTCTTC
TRBJ1-5 TRBV5-6 few . CASSLQGTGNQPQHF TGTGCCAGCAGCTTACAGGGTACGGGGAATCAGCCCCAGCATTTT
TRBJ1-1 TRBV28 . TRBD1 CASSSTGGAGRTEAFF TGTGCCAGCAGTTCGACAGGGGGCGCGGGGCGCACTGAAGCTTTCTTT
TRBJ1-4 TRBV2 few . CASSEGRYATNEKLFF TGTGCCAGCAGTGAAGGGCGGTATGCAACTAATGAAAAACTGTTTTTT
TRBJ1-2 TRBV27 . TRBD1 CARKSGGYGYTF TGTGCCAGGAAATCAGGGGGCTATGGCTACACCTTC
TRBJ1-4 TRBV6-5 . . CASSGNRVKLFF TGTGCCAGCAGCGGAAACAGGGTAAAACTGTTTTTT
TRBJ2-3 TRBV5-1 . . CASSRVQIFMGDTQYF TGCGCCAGCAGCCGGGTTCAGATTTTTATGGGAGATACGCAGTATTTT
TRBJ2-7 TRBV6-6 . TRBD1 CASSSGTGVYEQYF TGTGCCAGCAGTTCCGGGACAGGGGTCTACGAGCAGTACTTC
TRBJ2-5 TRBV7-9 . . CASSLDVNKQETQYF TGTGCCAGCAGCTTAGACGTAAACAAACAAGAGACCCAGTACTTC
TRBJ2-2 TRBV4-1 . . CASSQATIAGELFF TGCGCCAGCAGCCAGGCGACTATAGCGGGGGAGCTGTTTTTT
TRBJ2-7 TRBV28 few . CASSFPDSLDEQYF TGTGCCAGCAGTTTCCCGGACAGTCTCGACGAGCAGTACTTC
TRBJ1-2 TRBV9 . TRBD1 CASSVGEGAVGYTF TGTGCCAGCAGCGTAGGAGAGGGGGCGGTTGGCTACACCTTC
TRBJ2-3 TRBV3-1/TRBV3-2 . . CASSRQGTQYF TGTGCCAGCAGCAGGCAGGGTACGCAGTATTTT
TRBJ2-1 TRBV10-3 . . CAITGLALYNEQFF TGTGCCATCACAGGACTTGCCCTCTACAATGAGCAGTTCTTC
TRBJ1-1 TRBV7-6 . . CASSPHLGDMNTEAFF TGTGCCAGCAGTCCCCATTTGGGCGACATGAACACTGAAGCTTTCTTT
TRBJ1-3 TRBV6-5 . . CASSLRNTIYF TGTGCCAGCAGCCTACGAAACACCATATATTTT
TRBJ2-2 TRBV21-1 . . CASSNRQGENTGELFF TGTGCCAGCAGCAATCGACAGGGTGAGAACACCGGGGAGCTGTTTTTT
TRBJ2-3 TRBV27 . TRBD2 CASSSDSTSGTLTDTQYF TGTGCCAGCAGTTCTGACTCGACTAGCGGGACCCTAACCGATACGCAGTATTTT
TRBJ2-3 TRBV6-6 . . CASTRGVGTDTQYF TGTGCCAGCACCCGGGGAGTGGGCACAGATACGCAGTATTTT
TRBJ2-7 TRBV2 . . CASRGQGIPTNEQYF TGTGCCAGCAGGGGGCAGGGGATCCCCACTAACGAGCAGTACTTC
TRBJ1-1 TRBV6-5 . TRBD1 CASLDRAGGEAFF TGTGCCAGCCTTGACAGGGCCGGGGGTGAAGCTTTCTTT
TRBJ2-1 TRBV5-1 . . CASSLIGAAYNEQFF TGCGCCAGCAGCTTGATAGGGGCGGCCTACAATGAGCAGTTCTTC
TRBJ1-4 TRBV28 . TRBD1 CASSRYRGEDEKLFF TGTGCCAGCAGCAGGTACAGGGGGGAAGATGAAAAACTGTTTTTT
TRBJ2-3 TRBV19 . . CATHHRVPDTQYF TGTGCCACACACCACAGGGTACCAGATACGCAGTATTTT
TRBJ1-1 TRBV18 once TRBD1 CASSPFGQGGTEAFF TGTGCCAGCTCACCCTTTGGACAGGGTGGGACTGAAGCTTTCTTT
TRBJ2-2 TRBV9 once . CASSVGGGNTGELFF TGTGCCAGCAGCGTAGGCGGCGGGAACACCGGGGAGCTGTTTTTT
TRBJ2-5 TRBV24-1 . TRBD1 CATSDPRGPETQYF TGTGCCACCAGTGATCCCAGGGGGCCAGAGACCCAGTACTTC
TRBJ1-1 TRBV6-5 . . CASRLLDGLWTEAFF TGTGCCAGCAGACTCCTGGACGGACTATGGACTGAAGCTTTCTTT
TRBJ1-1 TRBV5-1 once . CASTFDRMNTEAFF TGCGCCAGCACCTTCGACAGGATGAACACTGAAGCTTTCTTT
TRBJ1-5 TRBV10-3 . . CATNEAPTLFNQPQHF TGTGCCACAAATGAGGCCCCAACCCTTTTCAATCAGCCCCAGCATTTT
TRBJ1-2 TRBV6-1 . . CASSERGNGYTF TGTGCCAGCAGTGAACGAGGGAACGGCTACACCTTC
TRBJ2-5 TRBV5-4 . . CASSDGGAVETQYF TGTGCCAGCAGCGACGGAGGGGCGGTGGAGACCCAGTACTTC
TRBJ2-1 TRBV5-4 . TRBD2 CASSLSGNSYNEQFF TGTGCCAGCAGCTTGAGCGGGAACTCCTACAATGAGCAGTTCTTC
TRBJ2-2 TRBV6-4 few TRBD1 CATRTGETGELFF TGTGCCACCCGGACAGGGGAAACCGGGGAGCTGTTTTTT
TRBJ2-2 TRBV23-1 . TRBD1 CATARGQMNTGELFF TGCGCCACCGCCCGGGGACAGATGAACACCGGGGAGCTGTTTTTT
TRBJ1-1 TRBV5-4 . . CASSLRAPRGGTEAFF TGTGCCAGCAGCTTGAGGGCCCCCAGAGGAGGCACTGAAGCTTTCTTT
TRBJ2-5 TRBV28 . TRBD2 CASSPGLAGEPQYF TGTGCCAGCAGTCCAGGACTAGCGGGAGAACCCCAGTACTTC
TRBJ2-7 TRBV15 . . CATSREGSEQYF TGTGCCACCAGCAGAGAAGGGAGTGAGCAGTACTTC
TRBJ1-1 TRBV19 . . CATLQGGTEAFF TGTGCCACTTTACAGGGTGGCACTGAAGCTTTCTTT
TRBJ1-2 TRBV6-4 . TRBD1 CASSPTGTGGDGYTF TGTGCCAGCAGTCCGACCGGGACAGGGGGTGATGGCTACACCTTC
TRBJ2-1 TRBV6-1 . TRBD2 CASSEGFWTSGRNNNEQFF TGTGCCAGCAGTGAAGGATTTTGGACTAGCGGGAGAAATAACAATGAGCAGTTCTTC
TRBJ2-5 TRBV29-1 . TRBD1 CSVLTGGETQYF TGCAGCGTGCTGACAGGGGGCGAGACCCAGTACTTC